The sequence of this TCR beta chain was determined in a study of spatial heterogeneity in lung cancer. Study results and caveats: TCRs found ubiquitously expanded in tumor appeared in blood more at resection than at follow-up.

Comment on this clonotype: Its specificity is not known.

The time point was: sample taken at primary tumor resection. Whole RNA, isolated from tumor, nontumor lung or frozen PBMC, was sequenced without prior sorting. TCR cDNA molecules were tagged individually, and each one carried a unique molecular identifier. TCRdb reprocessed the 5' RACE reads via MiXCR and lists one record per CDR3 protein. The table lists around 41,000 distinct CDR3 sequences, around 6.5% of them singletons. The CDR3 length is 11 residues. V was clipped by 6 bases and J by 11 bases, with 13 bases between them. The V gene's germline CDR1 is MDHEN and CDR2 SYDVKM. This specimen was PBMCs, taken at surgery. The sequence was collected from a female donor with early-stage non-small cell lung cancer. This rearrangement joins TRBV28 to TRBJ1-1; no clear D gene. The CDR3 DNA sequence: TGTGCCAGCAGCCCTAAGACGTTGGCTTTCTTT. It encodes CASSPKTLAFF. Full variable domain (rest looked up from reference TRBV28 and TRBJ1-1): DVKVTQSSRYLVKRTGEKVFLECVQDMDHENMFWYRQDPGLGLRLIYFSYDVKMKEKGDIPEGYSVSREKKERFSLILESASTNQTSMYLCASSPKTLAFFGQGTRLTVV.